The 3 T cell receptor beta chains given below trace back to one sample, sequenced in a study of technical replicates of blood from a handful of donors. Here immunoSEQ multiplex PCR was the method, and the copy in TCRdb shows in-frame clones only, minus some. The sample comprises tens of thousands of clones, 90% of which are singletons, and approximately 4.6% rests with the top ten. The sequenced sample consisted of PBMCs. These receptors were taken from a human donor in good health. Some clones in this sample may be carry-over from other donors' samples.

The V gene is TRBV6-6, the J gene TRBJ1-5, with D unclear. Trimming left V 2 bases short and J 6 bases short, with 17 bases between. Per germline, CDR1 MNHNY and CDR2 SVGAGI (reference sequence). The CDR3 is 16 residues long. CDR3 protein: CASSYLTPGTGQPQHF. The CDR3 bases are TGTGCCAGCAGTTACCTGACACCCGGCACCGGTCAGCCCCAGCATTTT.

The chain joins TRBV6-6 to TRBJ2-3; 9 nucleotides align to TRBD2. The CDR3 sequence is 15 residues long. Trimming removed 5 bases from V and 5 bases from J; junction bases left unmatched: 8. Germline V gene sequence: CDR1 MNHNY, CDR2 SVGAGI (reference sequence). Written as DNA, the CDR3 is TGTGCCAGCAGTCCGGCGGGGGGGCGGATAGATACGCAGTATTTT. It codes for CASSPAGGRIDTQYF.

This chain connects TRBV18 to TRBJ2-7, with D perhaps matching TRBD1 (5 bases). V was cut by 1 base and J by 0 bases, with 7 bases left in between. The CDR3 is 14 residues long. Germline values: CDR1 KGHSH, CDR2 LQKENI. CDR3 DNA: TGTGCCAGCTCACCACAACAGGACTCCTACGAGCAGTACTTC. Protein sequence: CASSPQQDSYEQYF.